Listed below are T cell receptor beta chains from one sample, sequenced in a study of PD-L1 blockade in urothelial cancer. Sequenced by immunoSEQ multiplex PCR; TCRdb stores in-frame clones only, minus some. The sample includes about 81,000 clones, 90% to 95% of them seen just once. Sequencing used PBMCs, obtained around atezolizumab (anti-PD-L1) treatment. The receptors derive from a man aged 55 to 70 with urothelial cancer. Both conserved end residues are part of each CDR3. The order of the fields is V gene, clone size, J gene, D gene, CDR3 protein, CDR3 DNA. D genes are given only for firm matches. Rows may omit the clone size; those that give it use once, few, many or a size class.

V gene: TRBV19; clone size: -; J gene: TRBJ2-3; D gene: -; CDR3 protein: CASSNRQDNTDTQYF; CDR3 DNA: TGTGCCAGTAGTAACCGACAGGACAACACAGATACGCAGTATTTT
V gene: TRBV5-6; clone size: -; J gene: TRBJ1-2; D gene: TRBD1; CDR3 protein: CASSWTGSYGYTF; CDR3 DNA: TGTGCCAGCAGCTGGACAGGATCCTATGGCTACACCTTC
V gene: TRBV11-2; clone size: -; J gene: TRBJ2-7; D gene: TRBD2; CDR3 protein: CASSLREWSYEQYF; CDR3 DNA: TGTGCCAGCAGCTTGCGGGAGTGGTCCTACGAGCAGTACTTC
V gene: TRBV29-1; clone size: -; J gene: TRBJ2-1; D gene: -; CDR3 protein: CSVAVRGEQFF; CDR3 DNA: TGCAGCGTTGCCGTCAGGGGTGAGCAGTTCTTC
V gene: TRBV6-5; clone size: -; J gene: TRBJ1-2; D gene: TRBD1; CDR3 protein: CASSPGQGRGYTF; CDR3 DNA: TGTGCCAGCAGCCCGGGACAGGGTAGGGGCTACACCTTC
V gene: TRBV5-4; clone size: once; J gene: TRBJ2-7; D gene: TRBD1; CDR3 protein: CASSLAGTDSYEQYF; CDR3 DNA: TGTGCCAGCAGCTTGGCCGGGACAGACAGCTACGAGCAGTACTTC
V gene: TRBV14; clone size: -; J gene: TRBJ1-2; D gene: TRBD1; CDR3 protein: CASSQVRSGTGGSNYGYTF; CDR3 DNA: TGTGCCAGCAGCCAAGTTAGGTCCGGGACAGGGGGCTCTAACTATGGCTACACCTTC
V gene: TRBV10-2; clone size: once; J gene: TRBJ2-5; D gene: -; CDR3 protein: CASSTNQETQYF; CDR3 DNA: TGCGCCAGCAGTACAAACCAAGAGACCCAGTACTTC
V gene: TRBV28; clone size: once; J gene: TRBJ2-7; D gene: TRBD1; CDR3 protein: CASSQTTGAEQYF; CDR3 DNA: TGTGCCAGCAGCCAAACTACAGGGGCCGAGCAGTACTTC
V gene: TRBV19; clone size: -; J gene: TRBJ2-2; D gene: -; CDR3 protein: CASSANNAGELFF; CDR3 DNA: TGTGCCAGTAGTGCCAACAACGCCGGGGAGCTGTTTTTT
V gene: TRBV28; clone size: -; J gene: TRBJ2-3; D gene: -; CDR3 protein: CASGGTPLATQYF; CDR3 DNA: TGTGCCAGCGGGGGGACCCCCTTGGCTACGCAGTATTTT
V gene: TRBV4-2; clone size: -; J gene: TRBJ2-5; D gene: TRBD2; CDR3 protein: CASSQEGGQETQYF; CDR3 DNA: TGTGCCAGCAGCCAAGAGGGAGGGCAAGAGACCCAGTACTTC
V gene: TRBV19; clone size: -; J gene: TRBJ1-1; D gene: -; CDR3 protein: CASSTDGDTEAFF; CDR3 DNA: TGTGCCAGTAGTACCGACGGGGACACTGAAGCTTTCTTT
V gene: TRBV6-1; clone size: -; J gene: TRBJ2-3; D gene: TRBD2; CDR3 protein: CASMVSGGRTDTQYF; CDR3 DNA: TGTGCCAGCATGGTTAGCGGGGGGCGCACAGATACGCAGTATTTT
V gene: TRBV5-4; clone size: -; J gene: TRBJ1-6; D gene: -; CDR3 protein: CASSFRDYNSPLHF; CDR3 DNA: TGTGCCAGCAGCTTCCGGGACTATAATTCACCCCTCCACTTT
V gene: TRBV7-2; clone size: once; J gene: TRBJ2-2; D gene: TRBD1; CDR3 protein: CASSLPGGIVGTGELFF; CDR3 DNA: TGTGCCAGCAGCTTACCAGGGGGCATCGTCGGCACCGGGGAGCTGTTTTTT
V gene: TRBV5-1; clone size: -; J gene: TRBJ1-1; D gene: -; CDR3 protein: CASSVVGGGDTEAFF; CDR3 DNA: TGCGCCAGCAGCGTTGTGGGGGGTGGGGACACTGAAGCTTTCTTT
V gene: TRBV11-2; clone size: -; J gene: TRBJ2-7; D gene: -; CDR3 protein: CASSPSGSYEQYF; CDR3 DNA: TGTGCCAGCAGCCCGTCGGGCTCCTACGAGCAGTACTTC
V gene: TRBV29-1; clone size: -; J gene: TRBJ2-7; D gene: -; CDR3 protein: CSVEGQGTYEQYF; CDR3 DNA: TGCAGCGTTGAGGGGCAGGGGACCTACGAGCAGTACTTC
V gene: TRBV4-1; clone size: -; J gene: TRBJ1-3; D gene: -; CDR3 protein: CASSHVISEGSGNTIYF; CDR3 DNA: TGCGCCAGCAGCCATGTTATCAGTGAGGGCTCTGGAAACACCATATATTTT
V gene: TRBV29-1; clone size: -; J gene: TRBJ1-2; D gene: -; CDR3 protein: CSVVSGTNYGYTF; CDR3 DNA: TGCAGCGTTGTTTCAGGTACTAACTATGGCTACACCTTC
V gene: TRBV9; clone size: -; J gene: TRBJ1-1; D gene: -; CDR3 protein: CASSVGQGFTEAFF; CDR3 DNA: TGTGCCAGCAGCGTAGGTCAGGGATTCACTGAAGCTTTCTTT
V gene: TRBV6-6; clone size: -; J gene: TRBJ2-5; D gene: -; CDR3 protein: CASSYSLGLQETQYF; CDR3 DNA: TGTGCCAGCAGTTACTCGTTGGGGCTCCAGGAGACCCAGTACTTC
V gene: TRBV5-4; clone size: -; J gene: TRBJ1-1; D gene: -; CDR3 protein: CASRVRDRTEAFF; CDR3 DNA: TGTGCCAGCAGGGTCAGGGATCGCACTGAAGCTTTCTTT
V gene: TRBV12-5; clone size: -; J gene: TRBJ2-2; D gene: -; CDR3 protein: CASQGQNTGELFF; CDR3 DNA: TGTGCTAGTCAGGGGCAGAACACCGGGGAGCTGTTTTTT
V gene: TRBV4-2; clone size: -; J gene: TRBJ2-1; D gene: TRBD2; CDR3 protein: CASSVRGTSGFNEQFF; CDR3 DNA: TGTGCCAGCAGCGTCCGCGGGACTAGCGGGTTCAATGAGCAGTTCTTC
V gene: TRBV7-3; clone size: -; J gene: TRBJ2-2; D gene: TRBD1; CDR3 protein: CASSPQGDRGTPGELFF; CDR3 DNA: TGTGCCAGCAGCCCACAAGGGGACAGGGGAACCCCCGGGGAGCTGTTTTTT
V gene: TRBV19; clone size: few; J gene: TRBJ1-5; D gene: -; CDR3 protein: CASSIFVSGFQPQHF; CDR3 DNA: TGTGCCAGTAGTATCTTTGTGTCAGGGTTCCAGCCCCAGCATTTT
V gene: TRBV9; clone size: -; J gene: TRBJ2-3; D gene: -; CDR3 protein: CASSRGQIGGTDTQYF; CDR3 DNA: TGTGCCAGCAGCCGAGGACAGATCGGCGGCACAGATACGCAGTATTTT
V gene: TRBV30; clone size: -; J gene: TRBJ1-6; D gene: -; CDR3 protein: CAWSQSYNSPLHF; CDR3 DNA: TGTGCCTGGAGTCAATCCTATAATTCACCCCTCCACTTT
V gene: TRBV9; clone size: -; J gene: TRBJ1-3; D gene: -; CDR3 protein: CASSVRQFPGNTIYF; CDR3 DNA: TGTGCCAGCAGCGTTCGACAGTTCCCTGGAAACACCATATATTTT